These 15 T cell receptor beta chains came from one sample sequenced in a study of glioma-infiltrating T cells. Amplification of TCR alpha and beta CDR3 regions from RNA used iRepertoire nested multiplex PCR. TCRdb processed the multiplex PCR reads anew with MiXCR; each CDR3 protein has one entry. The repertoire holds about 400,000 distinct CDR3 sequences, with 35% to 45% as singletons. What was sequenced was glioma tissue, nonneoplastic brain tissue, or PBMCs (not recorded which). These receptors originate from a human donor with low-grade glioma or glioblastoma, undergoing nonglioma brain surgery, or in good health (not recorded which).

A note on this clonotype: A much larger clone lies one base from this, so it may be a read error. The chain carries TRBV7-2 and TRBJ1-4, with a possible D match to TRBD1 (5 bases). CDR3 length equals 13 residues. Germline CDR1 and CDR2: SGHTA and FQGNSA. The CDR3 region is CGSSPGGGVKLFF. The CDR3 bases are TGTGGCAGCAGCCCGGGAGGAGGGGTGAAACTGTTTTTT.

This clonotype has more than one count but fewer than ten. The J gene is TRBJ2-7, the V gene TRBV6-2 or TRBV6-3, with D perhaps TRBD2 (5 bases). Trimming cost V 2 bases and J 4 bases, with 6 bases left between them. Germline CDR1 is MNHEY and CDR2 is SVGEGT. CDR3 length: 12 amino acids. The CDR3 loop is CASSYAGYEQYF. Here the CDR3 DNA reads TGTGCCAGCAGTTACGCGGGTTACGAGCAGTACTTC.

The chain is built from TRBV13 and TRBJ1-6; 7 bases line up with TRBD1. The ends lost 5 bases at V and 8 bases at J; junction bases unmatched: 9. This CDR3 has 15 amino acids. Germline CDR1 is PRHDT and CDR2 is FYEKMQ (reference sequence). The CDR3 region has the DNA TGTGCCAGCAGCAAGACAGGGAGGGGGTATTCACCCCTCCACTTT. Translated, it gives CASSKTGRGYSPLHF. The complete variable domain, with remaining parts taken from reference TRBV13 and TRBJ1-6, reads AAGVIQSPRHLIKEKRETATLKCYPIPRHDTVYWYQQGPGQDPQFLISFYEKMQSDKGSIPDRFSAQQFSDYHSELNMSSLELGDSALYFCASSKTGRGYSPLHFGNGTRLTVT.

This clonotype was counted many times. CDR3: CASSWETNPYEQYF. The CDR3 bases are TGTGCCAGCAGTTGGGAGACGAATCCCTACGAGCAGTACTTC. The rearrangement joins TRBV6-2 or TRBV6-3 to TRBJ2-7; TRBD2 might be the D (5 bases). Germline V gives CDR1 MNHEY, CDR2 SVGEGT. Between the trimmed V and J ends, which lost 4 bases and 2 bases, there was a span of 12 bases. The CDR3 is made up of 14 amino acids.

The chain links TRBV2 to TRBJ1-2; D gene uncertain. Germline lookup yields CDR1 SNHLY and CDR2 FYNNEI. The V and J ends lost 10 bases and 4 bases respectively, with 7 bases between them. The CDR3 is 10 amino acids. This CDR3 is CATKSYGYTF. The CDR3 nucleotides are TGTGCCACTAAGAGCTATGGCTACACCTTC. Full variable domain (missing parts from reference TRBV2 and TRBJ1-2): EPEVTQTPSHQVTQMGQEVILRCVPISNHLYFYWYRQILGQKVEFLVSFYNNEISEKSEIFDDQFSVERPDGSNFTLKIRSTKLEDSAMYFCATKSYGYTFGSGTRLTVV.

As regards this clonotype: A read error may explain this, as a much larger clone is one base away. This rearrangement joins TRBV12-5 to TRBJ2-3; no firm D call. The V end lost 7 bases, the J end lost 7 bases, and 18 bases lay between the germline ends. CDR1 and CDR2 from the germline V gene are LGHNT and FRNRAP. The CDR3 has 14 residues. In DNA, the CDR3 is TGTGCTAGTGCTCCGGGCCTACGTCCATATACGCAGTATTTT. Protein: CASAPGLRPYTQYF.

V is TRBV6-1 and J is TRBJ2-7; 8 bases match TRBD1. Trimming took 4 bases from V and 2 from J; bases not matched to a gene: 10. There are 16 residues in the CDR3. Germline-derived CDR1 and CDR2 are MNHNS and SASEGT. CDR3: CASSVFLQGGPYEQYF. CDR3 nucleotides: TGTGCCAGCAGTGTCTTTCTACAGGGGGGCCCCTACGAGCAGTACTTC.

V gene TRBV7-9 combines with J gene TRBJ1-4; TRBD1 matches 10 bases. CDR3 length: 13 residues. Trimming cost V 10 bases and J 6 bases; bases outside gene matches: 5. Germline CDR1 is SEHNR and CDR2 is FQNEAQ (reference sequence). CDR3 sequence reads: CATKGQGDEKLFF. The CDR3 bases are TGTGCCACCAAAGGACAGGGGGATGAAAAACTGTTTTTT.

The gene calls are TRBV6-1 and TRBJ2-7; 7 bases map to TRBD2. The J segment lost 5 bases and the V segment lost 3 bases, leaving 10 bases of the junction unmatched. Germline V gene data show CDR1 as MNHNS and CDR2 as SASEGT. The CDR3 length is 15 residues. The CDR3 DNA reads as TGTGCCAGCAGTGACCCCGGCCTAGCGGTCGACGAGCAGTACTTC. It codes for CASSDPGLAVDEQYF.

This clonotype was counted at least ten times. Its ends do not fully match the called genes, so a read error is possible. This chain uses TRBV25-1 with TRBJ1-1; D is unclear. CDR3 length: 12 residues. CDR1 and CDR2 from the germline V gene are MGHDK and SYGVNS. The CDR3 DNA reads TGTGCCAGCAGTGATTTCGGCAGTCTCGCTATCTTT. Protein product: CASSDFGSLAIF.

Written as DNA, the CDR3 is TGTGCCAGCAGCCCAGGACAGGGACTATTCTCACCCCTCCACTTT. Its protein product is CASSPGQGLFSPLHF. The rearrangement joins TRBV12-3 or TRBV12-4 to TRBJ1-6; 8 bases line up with TRBD1. This CDR3 comprises 15 residues. The ends lost 6 bases at V and 10 bases at J; junction bases unmatched: 11.

V is TRBV7-2 and J is TRBJ2-1; D is uncertain. This CDR3 contains 14 residues. V lost 1 base and J lost 7, with 11 bases in between. Germline assignment: CDR1 SGHTA and CDR2 FQGNSA. The CDR3: CASSLVGWQNEQFF. As DNA, the CDR3 is TGTGCCAGCAGCTTAGTAGGGTGGCAGAATGAGCAGTTCTTC.

The chain links TRBV24-1 to TRBJ2-5; D gene ambiguous. Germline CDR1 reads KGHDR; CDR2 reads SFDVKD. Deletions cut 12 bases from V and 5 bases from J, with 18 bases between. The CDR3 has 13 residues. DNA for the CDR3: TGTGCCGTCAGCCCAGCGCACGGGGAGACCCAGTACTTC. This sequence encodes CAVSPAHGETQYF.

V usage is TRBV4-2 and J usage is TRBJ2-7, with D perhaps TRBD2 (5 bases). The CDR3 loop spans 14 amino acids. The V gene's germline CDR1 is LGHNA and CDR2 YNFKEQ. Trimming took off 1 base at V and 3 bases at J, with 10 bases between the two ends. The CDR3 coding sequence is TGTGCCAGCAGCCAAGTAGCGTCTGACTACGAGCAGTACTTC. Its translation is CASSQVASDYEQYF.

As to this clonotype: Compared with germline, one end of the junction differs, possibly owing to a read error. The CDR3 bases are TGCAGTGCTAGAGATTTCCGAGGGACAACTGGTAGCAATCAGCCCAAGCATTTT. Its protein is CSARDFRGTTGSNQPKHF. The chain employs TRBV20-1 and TRBJ1-5, with D perhaps TRBD1 (6 bases). There are 18 residues in the CDR3. Germline CDR1 is DFQATT and CDR2 is SNEGSKA (reference sequence).